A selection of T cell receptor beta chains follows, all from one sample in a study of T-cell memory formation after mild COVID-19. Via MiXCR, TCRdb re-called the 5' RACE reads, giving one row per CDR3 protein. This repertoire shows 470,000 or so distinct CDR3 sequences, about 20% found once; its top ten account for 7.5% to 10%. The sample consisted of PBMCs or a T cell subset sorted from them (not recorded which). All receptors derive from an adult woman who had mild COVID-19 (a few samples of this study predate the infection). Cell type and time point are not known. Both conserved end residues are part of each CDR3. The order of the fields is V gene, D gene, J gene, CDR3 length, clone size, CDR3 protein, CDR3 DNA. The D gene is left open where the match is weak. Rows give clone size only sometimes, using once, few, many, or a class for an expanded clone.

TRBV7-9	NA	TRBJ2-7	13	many	CASSSGTSYEQYF	TGTGCCAGCAGCTCCGGGACCTCCTACGAGCAGTACTTC
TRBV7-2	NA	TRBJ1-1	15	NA	CASSPNTVGDTEAFF	TGTGCCAGCAGCCCCAACACCGTCGGGGACACTGAAGCTTTCTTT
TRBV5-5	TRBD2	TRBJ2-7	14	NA	CASSPGAGKYEQYF	TGTGCCAGCAGCCCAGGAGCGGGGAAATACGAGCAGTACTTC
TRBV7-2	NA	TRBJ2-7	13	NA	CASSPGGPGQQYF	TGTGCCAGCAGCCCGGGCGGTCCAGGACAGCAGTACTTC
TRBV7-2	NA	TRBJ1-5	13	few	CASSFRVDQPQHF	TGTGCCAGCAGCTTCAGGGTAGATCAGCCCCAGCATTTT
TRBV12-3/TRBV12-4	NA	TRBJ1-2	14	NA	CASSFQRQNYGYTF	TGTGCCAGCAGTTTTCAGCGACAGAACTATGGCTACACCTTC
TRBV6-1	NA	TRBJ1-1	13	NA	CASSDLGRAEAFF	TGTGCCAGCAGTGATCTGGGGCGGGCTGAAGCTTTCTTT
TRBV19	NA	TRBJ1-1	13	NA	CASWGPLNTEAFF	TGTGCCAGTTGGGGACCGCTGAACACTGAAGCTTTCTTT
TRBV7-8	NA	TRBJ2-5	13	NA	CASSHGTVETQYF	TGTGCCAGCAGCCACGGGACCGTAGAGACCCAGTACTTC
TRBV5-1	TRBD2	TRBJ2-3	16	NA	CASRRERGGGRDTQYF	TGCGCCAGCAGACGGGAGCGGGGGGGAGGAAGAGATACGCAGTATTTT
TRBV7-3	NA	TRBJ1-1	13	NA	CASSLMFGAEAFF	TGTGCCAGCAGCTTAATGTTCGGGGCTGAAGCTTTCTTT
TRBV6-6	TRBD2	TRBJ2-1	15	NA	CASSYGTSGHNEQFF	TGTGCCAGCAGTTACGGGACTAGCGGACACAATGAGCAGTTCTTC
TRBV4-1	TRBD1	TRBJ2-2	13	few	CASSQDRGGELFF	TGCGCCAGCAGCCAGGACAGGGGGGGGGAGCTGTTTTTT
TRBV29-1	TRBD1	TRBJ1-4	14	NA	CSVSDRDRDEKLFF	TGCAGCGTTAGTGACCGGGACAGAGATGAAAAACTGTTTTTT
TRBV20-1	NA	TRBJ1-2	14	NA	CSVSGVAPNYGYTF	TGCAGTGTCTCGGGAGTTGCGCCTAACTATGGCTACACCTTC
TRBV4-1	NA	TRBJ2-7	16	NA	CASSQDSRTETYEQYF	TGCGCCAGCAGCCAAGATAGTAGGACAGAGACCTACGAGCAGTACTTC
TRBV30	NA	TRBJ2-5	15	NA	CAWSPGHSDQETQYF	TGTGCCTGGAGTCCGGGACACAGTGACCAAGAGACCCAGTACTTC
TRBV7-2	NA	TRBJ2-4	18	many	CASSSHWTSHSAKNIQYF	TGTGCCAGCAGCTCCCACTGGACTTCCCATTCGGCCAAAAACATTCAGTACTTC
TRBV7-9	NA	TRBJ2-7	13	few	CASRSLASYEQYF	TGTGCCAGCAGGTCCCTAGCTTCCTACGAGCAGTACTTC
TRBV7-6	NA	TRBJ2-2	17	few	CASSLEGRGPVTGELFF	TGTGCCAGCAGCTTAGAGGGGCGGGGGCCAGTCACCGGGGAGCTGTTTTTT
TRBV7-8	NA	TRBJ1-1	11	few	CASSPDFEAFF	TGTGCCAGCAGCCCAGACTTTGAAGCTTTCTTT
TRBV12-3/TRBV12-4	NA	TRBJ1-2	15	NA	CASRTSGAAPDGYTF	TGTGCCAGCAGAACTTCAGGGGCCGCGCCGGATGGCTACACCTTC
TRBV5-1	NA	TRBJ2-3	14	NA	CASSSSDNRDTQYF	TGCGCCAGCAGCTCCTCGGATAATAGAGATACGCAGTATTTT
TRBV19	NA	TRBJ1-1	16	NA	CASSPYARGPNTEAFF	TGTGCCAGTAGCCCATATGCCAGGGGACCGAACACTGAAGCTTTCTTT
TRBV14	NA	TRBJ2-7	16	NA	CASSQALGPYSYEQYF	TGTGCCAGCAGCCAAGCCTTGGGACCGTACTCCTACGAGCAGTACTTC
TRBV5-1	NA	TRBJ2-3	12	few	CASSSDQAAQYF	TGCGCCAGCAGCTCGGACCAGGCGGCGCAGTATTTT
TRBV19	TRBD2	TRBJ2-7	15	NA	CASSPATSGGYEQYF	TGTGCCAGTAGTCCAGCGACTAGCGGAGGATACGAGCAGTACTTC
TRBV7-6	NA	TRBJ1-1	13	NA	CASSLMANTEAFF	TGTGCCAGCAGCTTAATGGCGAACACTGAAGCTTTCTTT
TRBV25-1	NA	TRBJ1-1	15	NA	CASLGWAGLDTEAFF	TGTGCCAGCTTGGGCTGGGCAGGGCTGGACACTGAAGCTTTCTTT
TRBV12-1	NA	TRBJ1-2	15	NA	CASSSWTVYNYGYTF	TGTGCCAGCAGCTCGTGGACAGTTTATAACTATGGCTACACCTTC
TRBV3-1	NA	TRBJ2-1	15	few	CASSPRTGLHNEQFF	TGTGCCAGCAGCCCTCGGACGGGACTCCACAATGAGCAGTTCTTC
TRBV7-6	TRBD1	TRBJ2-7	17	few	CASSLKEPGQGNYEQYF	TGTGCCAGCAGCTTAAAAGAACCGGGACAGGGAAACTACGAGCAGTACTTC
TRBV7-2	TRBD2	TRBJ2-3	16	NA	CASSLVGRPPADTQYF	TGTGCCAGCAGCTTAGTCGGGAGGCCCCCAGCAGATACGCAGTATTTT
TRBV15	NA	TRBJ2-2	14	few	CATSSQGDTGELFF	TGTGCCACCAGCAGTCAGGGTGACACCGGGGAGCTGTTTTTT
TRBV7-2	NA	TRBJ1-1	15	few	CASSLVLAAGTEAFF	TGTGCCAGCAGCTTAGTTCTGGCGGCAGGGACTGAAGCTTTCTTT